What follows are 21 T cell receptor beta chains derived from one specimen sequenced in a study of cytomegalovirus exposure and HLA in healthy donors. Generated by immunoSEQ multiplex PCR, the TCRdb table keeps only in-frame clones and is missing some. Here the sample spans approximately 160,000 clones, about 86% being singletons. Source material: PBMCs. The source of these receptors is a young woman in good health and CMV-seronegative.

This chain links TRBV5-1 with TRBJ2-2; 8 nucleotides line up with TRBD1. The CDR3 length is 16 residues. The junction had 10 bases not matched to a gene; V was cut back by 4 bases and J by 5 bases. Germline lookup yields CDR1 SGHRS and CDR2 YFSETQ. DNA for the CDR3: TGCGCCAGCAGCCCTCGAGGACAGGGAAAAACCGGGGAGCTGTTTTTT. This codes for CASSPRGQGKTGELFF. Looking up the rest from reference TRBV5-1 and TRBJ2-2 gives the full variable domain: KAGVTQTPRYLIKTRGQQVTLSCSPISGHRSVSWYQQTPGQGLQFLFEYFSETQRNKGNFPGRFSGRQFSNSRSEMNVSTLELGDSALYLCASSPRGQGKTGELFFGEGSRLTVL.

The CDR3 spells CSVVVGASLRQGALGWDTQYF. As DNA, the CDR3 is TGCAGCGTTGTAGTCGGAGCTTCCCTACGACAGGGAGCGTTGGGTTGGGATACGCAGTATTTT. V gene TRBV29-1 combines with J gene TRBJ2-3; 7 nucleotides match TRBD1. The CDR3 is 21 residues long. Per the germline V gene, CDR1 is SQVTM and CDR2 is ANQGSEA. V gave up 4 bases and J gave up 6 bases; unmatched junction bases: 31.

This sequence joins TRBV18 and TRBJ2-3; perhaps TRBD2 as D (7 bases). The CDR3 contains 15 residues. Germline-derived CDR1 and CDR2 are KGHSH and LQKENI. V was cut by 3 bases and J by 3 bases, with 13 bases left in between. The CDR3 loop reads CASSPGGHGTDTQYF. The CDR3 DNA follows: TGTGCCAGCTCACCCGGGGGGCATGGGACAGATACGCAGTATTTT.

This clone was seen more than once but under ten times. CDR3 amino acids: CASSATPGLQETQYF. The CDR3, as DNA: TGCGCCAGCAGCGCCACGCCAGGGCTCCAAGAGACCCAGTACTTC. The gene calls are TRBV5-1 and TRBJ2-5; TRBD1 might be the D (5 bases). Trimming pared 4 bases from V and 1 base from J, leaving 14 bases between. Germline V CDR1 and CDR2: SGHRS, YFSETQ. CDR3 length: 15 residues.

The chain joins TRBV7-9 to TRBJ2-5; D unresolved. This CDR3 has 13 amino acids. Germline assignment: CDR1 SEHNR and CDR2 FQNEAQ (reference sequence). The V and J ends lost 1 base and 4 bases respectively, with 7 bases between them. Here the CDR3 DNA reads TGTGCCAGCAGCTTAGATTCGGGAGAGACCCAGTACTTC. This codes for CASSLDSGETQYF.

This rearrangement joins TRBV19 to TRBJ1-2, with D possibly TRBD1 on 5 matching bases. The CDR3 runs 14 residues. V was shortened by 4 bases and J by 4 bases, with 13 bases between the two germline ends. Germline lookup yields CDR1 LNHDA and CDR2 SQIVND (reference sequence). CDR3 amino acids: CASSKGTWVYGYTF. The CDR3 nucleotides are TGTGCCAGTAGTAAGGGGACTTGGGTCTATGGCTACACCTTC.

A single count supports this clone. The V call is TRBV7-8, the J call TRBJ2-3; the D gene is possibly TRBD1 (5 bases). Trimming removed 0 bases from V and 4 bases from J, with 14 bases in between. The CDR3 has 16 residues. Germline V gene lookup returns CDR1 SGHVS and CDR2 FQNEAQ. The CDR3 region is CASSLARWGPSDTQYF. For the CDR3, the DNA is TGTGCCAGCAGCTTAGCTCGGTGGGGCCCTTCAGATACGCAGTATTTT.

The J gene is TRBJ2-5, the V gene TRBV4-3, with D perhaps TRBD2 (6 bases). Germline-derived CDR1 and CDR2 are LGHNA and YSLEER. CDR3 length equals 15 residues. V lost 0 bases to trimming and J lost 5 bases, with 13 bases between them. CDR3 sequence reads: CASSQDGGGRETQYF. In DNA, the CDR3 is TGCGCCAGCAGCCAAGACGGGGGAGGAAGGGAGACCCAGTACTTC.

The V and J genes are TRBV9 and TRBJ1-1; D is possibly TRBD1 (6 bases). Per the germline V gene, CDR1 is SGDLS and CDR2 is YYNGEE. The V end was cut by 0 bases, the J end by 4 bases, with 13 bases between. CDR3 size: 15 residues. This CDR3 is CASSVAAGVSTEAFF. CDR3 bases: TGTGCCAGCAGCGTAGCGGCAGGGGTGAGCACTGAAGCTTTCTTT.

In this sample, this clone turned up once. The chain employs TRBV5-1 and TRBJ2-1; 10 bases line up with TRBD2. The germline CDR1 and CDR2 sequences are SGHRS and YFSETQ. The CDR3 is made up of 16 amino acids. Trimming took 2 bases from V and 7 from J; bases not matched to a gene: 9. The CDR3 coding sequence is TGCGCCAGCAGCTTCGAACTAGCGGGGAAGGGGAATGAGCAGTTCTTC. As protein: CASSFELAGKGNEQFF.

The chain recombines TRBV27 with TRBJ2-2; D uncertain. Germline V gives CDR1 MNHEY, CDR2 SMNVEV (reference sequence). Trimming removed 3 bases at V and 3 bases at J, with 11 bases between. CDR3 size: 15 residues. The CDR3 region is CASSFGLEYTGELFF. Here the CDR3 DNA reads TGTGCCAGCAGTTTTGGCCTAGAGTACACCGGGGAGCTGTTTTTT.

The V call is TRBV29-1, the J call TRBJ2-1; tentatively, D is TRBD2 (5 bases). Germline lookup yields CDR1 SQVTM and CDR2 ANQGSEA. The V end lost 4 bases, the J end lost 7 bases, and 11 bases lay between the germline ends. The CDR3 totals 12 residues. The CDR3 DNA reads TGCAGCGTTGTGAACAGAGGGAATGAGCAGTTCTTC. Amino acids: CSVVNRGNEQFF.

The V and J genes are TRBV7-9 and TRBJ2-7; TRBD1 is a possible D gene (5 bases). The CDR3 runs 14 residues. Trimming left V 1 base short and J 0 bases short, with 7 bases between. Germline V CDR1 and CDR2: SEHNR, FQNEAQ (reference sequence). The CDR3 DNA follows: TGTGCCAGCAGCTTAGGACAGAGCTCCTACGAGCAGTACTTC. Translated, it gives CASSLGQSSYEQYF. The full variable domain, in which reference TRBV7-9 and TRBJ2-7 provide the parts outside the CDR3, is DTGVSQNPRHKITKRGQNVTFRCDPISEHNRLYWYRQTLGQGPEFLTYFQNEAQLEKSRLLSDRFSAERPKGSFSTLEIQRTEQGDSAMYLCASSLGQSSYEQYFGPGTRLTVT.

The chain combines TRBV5-4 with TRBJ1-5, with a weak D call TRBD1 (5 bases). The CDR3 consists of 14 residues. Germline values: CDR1 SGHNT, CDR2 YYREEE (reference sequence). Deletions cut 4 bases from V and 3 bases from J, with 11 bases between. The CDR3 is CASSADRVNQPQHF. CDR3 nucleotide sequence: TGTGCCAGCAGCGCTGACAGAGTCAATCAGCCCCAGCATTTT.

This chain uses TRBV19 with TRBJ2-1, with 10 bases fitting TRBD2. This CDR3 is built from 15 residues. Germline lookup yields CDR1 LNHDA and CDR2 SQIVND (reference sequence). V trimming: 3 bases; J trimming: 4 bases; junction bases outside the gene matches: 3. CDR3 loop: CASSISSGGYNEQFF. The CDR3 DNA sequence: TGTGCCAGTAGTATCTCTAGCGGGGGTTACAATGAGCAGTTCTTC.

This chain links TRBV7-9 with TRBJ1-1; TRBD1 aligns across 7 bases. The V gene end was trimmed by 2 bases and the J gene end by 4 bases; junction bases not matched to a gene: 4. The germline V gene has CDR1 SEHNR and CDR2 FQNEAQ (reference sequence). The CDR3 runs to 14 residues. The CDR3 sequence: CASSLKRGPTEAFF. CDR3 nucleotide sequence: TGTGCCAGCAGCTTAAAAAGGGGGCCCACTGAAGCTTTCTTT.

The V call is TRBV2, the J call TRBJ2-7; 7 nucleotides line up with TRBD1. Germline V gene data show CDR1 as SNHLY and CDR2 as FYNNEI. V was pared by 6 bases and J by 3 bases, with 8 bases of the junction left unmatched. This CDR3 comprises 14 residues. The CDR3 DNA follows: TGTGCCAGCAGATCGGCCGGGACAGACTACGAGCAGTACTTC. Its translation is CASRSAGTDYEQYF.

V is TRBV27 and J is TRBJ1-5; 7 bases fit TRBD1. The V gene end was trimmed by 5 bases and the J gene end by 8 bases; junction bases not matched to a gene: 9. The CDR3 runs to 14 residues. The V gene's germline CDR1 is MNHEY and CDR2 SMNVEV (reference sequence). CDR3 residues: CASSVIRGDEPQHF. CDR3 DNA sequence: TGTGCCAGCAGTGTAATCAGGGGGGATGAGCCCCAGCATTTT.

This chain links TRBV6-1 with TRBJ1-2; 12 bases are a match to TRBD1. The CDR3 runs to 15 residues. J was trimmed by 5 bases and V by 3 bases; bases with no gene match: 4. CDR1 and CDR2 (germline): MNHNS, SASEGT. CDR3 amino acids: CASSEGTGGRYGYTF. The CDR3 nucleotides read TGTGCCAGCAGTGAGGGGACAGGGGGCCGGTATGGCTACACCTTC.

V is TRBV9 and J is TRBJ2-7; 9 positions agree with TRBD2. Per the germline V gene, CDR1 is SGDLS and CDR2 is YYNGEE. Germline trimming cut 3 bases from V and 6 bases from J; bases unmatched to any gene: 7. The CDR3 is 14 amino acids. The CDR3 region has the DNA TGTGCCAGCAGCGAGGGCGGGGGGGCCCCCGAGCAGTACTTC. Residues: CASSEGGGAPEQYF.

This chain uses TRBV19 with TRBJ1-1; TRBD1 is a possible D gene (6 bases). Germline CDR1 LNHDA, CDR2 SQIVND (reference sequence). V was cut by 6 bases and J by 3 bases, with 20 bases left in between. This CDR3 region has 16 residues. The CDR3 DNA sequence: TGTGCCAGTAGATCCGGCAACAGGGTAATGGACACTGAAGCTTTCTTT. Its translation: CASRSGNRVMDTEAFF.